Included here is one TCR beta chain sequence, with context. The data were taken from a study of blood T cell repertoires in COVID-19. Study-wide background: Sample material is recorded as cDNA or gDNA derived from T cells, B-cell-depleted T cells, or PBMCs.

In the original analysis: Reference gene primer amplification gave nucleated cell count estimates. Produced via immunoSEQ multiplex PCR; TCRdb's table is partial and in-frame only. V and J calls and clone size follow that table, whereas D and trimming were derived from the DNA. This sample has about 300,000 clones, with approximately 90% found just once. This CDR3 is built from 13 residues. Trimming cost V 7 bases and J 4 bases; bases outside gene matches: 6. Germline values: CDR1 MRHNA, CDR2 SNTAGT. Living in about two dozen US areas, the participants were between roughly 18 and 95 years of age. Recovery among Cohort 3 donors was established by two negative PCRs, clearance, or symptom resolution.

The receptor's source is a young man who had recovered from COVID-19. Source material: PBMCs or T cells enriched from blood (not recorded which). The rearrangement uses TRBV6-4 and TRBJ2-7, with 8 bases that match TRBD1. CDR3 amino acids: CASTWDRSYEQYF. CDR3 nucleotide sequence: TGTGCCAGCACCTGGGACAGGTCTTACGAGCAGTACTTC.